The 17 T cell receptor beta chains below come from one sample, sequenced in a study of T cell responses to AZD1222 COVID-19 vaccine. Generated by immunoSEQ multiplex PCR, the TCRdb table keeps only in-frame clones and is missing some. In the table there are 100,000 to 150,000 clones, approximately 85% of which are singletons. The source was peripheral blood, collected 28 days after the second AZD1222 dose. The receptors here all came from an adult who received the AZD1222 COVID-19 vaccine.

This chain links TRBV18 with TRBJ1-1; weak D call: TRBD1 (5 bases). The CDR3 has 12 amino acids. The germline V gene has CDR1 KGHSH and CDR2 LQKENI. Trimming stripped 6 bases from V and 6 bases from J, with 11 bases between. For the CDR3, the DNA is TGTGCCAGCTCTCCGGGGGGGGCTGAAGCTTTCTTT. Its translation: CASSPGGAEAFF.

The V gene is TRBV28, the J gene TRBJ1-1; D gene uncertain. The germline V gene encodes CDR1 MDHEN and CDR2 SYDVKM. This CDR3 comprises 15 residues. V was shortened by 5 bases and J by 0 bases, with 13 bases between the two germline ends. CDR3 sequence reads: CASSPHGPMNTEAFF. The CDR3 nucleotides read TGTGCCAGCAGTCCCCACGGACCCATGAACACTGAAGCTTTCTTT.

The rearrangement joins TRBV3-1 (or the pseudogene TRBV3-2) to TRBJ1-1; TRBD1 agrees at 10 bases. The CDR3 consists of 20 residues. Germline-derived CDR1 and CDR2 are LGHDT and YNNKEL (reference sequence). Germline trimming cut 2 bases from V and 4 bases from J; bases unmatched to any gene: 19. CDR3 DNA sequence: TGTGCCAGCAGCCAACAGGGTTGGACAGCCGGGACAGGGGTGAGCACTGAAGCTTTCTTT. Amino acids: CASSQQGWTAGTGVSTEAFF.

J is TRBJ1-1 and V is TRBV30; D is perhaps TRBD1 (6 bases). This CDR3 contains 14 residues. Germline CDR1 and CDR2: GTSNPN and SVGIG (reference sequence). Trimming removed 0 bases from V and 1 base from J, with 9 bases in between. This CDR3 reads CAWSVGAENTEAFF. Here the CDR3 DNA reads TGTGCCTGGAGTGTGGGGGCGGAGAACACTGAAGCTTTCTTT.

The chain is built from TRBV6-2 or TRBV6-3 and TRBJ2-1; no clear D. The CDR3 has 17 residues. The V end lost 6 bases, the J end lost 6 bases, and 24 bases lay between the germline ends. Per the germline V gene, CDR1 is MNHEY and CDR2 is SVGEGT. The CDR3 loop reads CASSPGWSLGASNEQFF. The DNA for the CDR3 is TGTGCCAGCAGCCCTGGTTGGTCACTCGGAGCGAGCAATGAGCAGTTCTTC.

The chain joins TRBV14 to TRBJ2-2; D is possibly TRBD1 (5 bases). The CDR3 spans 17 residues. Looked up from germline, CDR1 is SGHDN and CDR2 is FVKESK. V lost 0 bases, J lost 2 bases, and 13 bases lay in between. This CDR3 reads CASSQDNGRVNTGELFF. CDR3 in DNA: TGTGCCAGCAGCCAAGATAACGGCAGGGTAAACACCGGGGAGCTGTTTTTT.

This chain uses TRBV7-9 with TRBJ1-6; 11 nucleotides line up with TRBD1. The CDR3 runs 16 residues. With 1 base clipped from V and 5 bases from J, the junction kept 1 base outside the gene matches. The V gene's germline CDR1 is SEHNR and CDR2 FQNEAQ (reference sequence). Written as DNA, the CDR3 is TGTGCCAGCAGCTTAGGGACAGGGGGCAATAATTCACCCCTCCACTTT. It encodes CASSLGTGGNNSPLHF.

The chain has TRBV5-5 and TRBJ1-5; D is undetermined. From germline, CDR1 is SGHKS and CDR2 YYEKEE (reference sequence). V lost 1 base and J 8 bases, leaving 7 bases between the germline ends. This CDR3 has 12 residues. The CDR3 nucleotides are TGTGCCAGCAGCTTGTCCTTTGAGCCCCAGCATTTT. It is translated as CASSLSFEPQHF.

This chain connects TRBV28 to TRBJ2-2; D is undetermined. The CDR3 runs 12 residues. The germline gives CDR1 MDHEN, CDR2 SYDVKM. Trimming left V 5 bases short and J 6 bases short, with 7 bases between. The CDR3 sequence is CASSEVPGELFF. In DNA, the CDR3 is TGTGCCAGCAGTGAGGTTCCCGGGGAGCTGTTTTTT.

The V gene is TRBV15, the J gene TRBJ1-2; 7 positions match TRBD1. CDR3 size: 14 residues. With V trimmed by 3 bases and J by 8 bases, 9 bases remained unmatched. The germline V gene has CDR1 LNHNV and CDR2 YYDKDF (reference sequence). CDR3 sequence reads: CATSSRQGEDGYTF. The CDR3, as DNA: TGTGCCACCAGCAGCCGACAGGGTGAAGACGGCTACACCTTC.

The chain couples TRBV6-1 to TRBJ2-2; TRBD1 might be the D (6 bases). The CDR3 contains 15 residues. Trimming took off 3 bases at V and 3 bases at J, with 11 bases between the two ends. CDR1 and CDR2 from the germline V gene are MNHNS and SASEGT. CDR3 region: CASSEQGIDTGELFF. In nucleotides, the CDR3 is TGTGCCAGCAGTGAGCAGGGGATCGACACCGGGGAGCTGTTTTTT.

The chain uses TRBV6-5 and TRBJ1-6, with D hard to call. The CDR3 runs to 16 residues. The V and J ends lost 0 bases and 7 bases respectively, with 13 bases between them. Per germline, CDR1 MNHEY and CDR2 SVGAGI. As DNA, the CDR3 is TGTGCCAGCAGTTACTCGGGGAGCCGGGGAAATTCACCCCTCCACTTT. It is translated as CASSYSGSRGNSPLHF.

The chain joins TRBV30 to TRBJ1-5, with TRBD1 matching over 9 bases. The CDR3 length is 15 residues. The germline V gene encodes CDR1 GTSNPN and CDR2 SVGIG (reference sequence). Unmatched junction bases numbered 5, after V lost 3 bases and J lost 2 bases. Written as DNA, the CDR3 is TGTGCCTGGAGCTCGGGACAGGGTGGCAATCAGCCCCAGCATTTT. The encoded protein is CAWSSGQGGNQPQHF. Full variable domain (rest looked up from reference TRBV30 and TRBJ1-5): SQTIHQWPATLVQPVGSPLSLECTVEGTSNPNLYWYRQAAGRGLQLLFYSVGIGQISSEVPQNLSASRPQDRQFILSSKKLLLSDSGFYLCAWSSGQGGNQPQHFGDGTRLSIL.

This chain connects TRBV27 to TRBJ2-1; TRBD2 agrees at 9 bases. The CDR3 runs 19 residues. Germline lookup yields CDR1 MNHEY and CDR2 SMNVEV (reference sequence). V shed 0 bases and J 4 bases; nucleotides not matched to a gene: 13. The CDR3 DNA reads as TGTGCCAGCAGTTTATCTGGGCGGGGGGGCACTAGGATATACAATGAGCAGTTCTTC. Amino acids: CASSLSGRGGTRIYNEQFF.

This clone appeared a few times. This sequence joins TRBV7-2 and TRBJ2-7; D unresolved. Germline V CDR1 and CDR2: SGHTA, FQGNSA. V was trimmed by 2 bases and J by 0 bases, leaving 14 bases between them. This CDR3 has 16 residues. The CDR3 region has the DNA TGTGCCAGCAGCTTACGGTTGGGCGGAATCTCCTACGAGCAGTACTTC. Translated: CASSLRLGGISYEQYF.

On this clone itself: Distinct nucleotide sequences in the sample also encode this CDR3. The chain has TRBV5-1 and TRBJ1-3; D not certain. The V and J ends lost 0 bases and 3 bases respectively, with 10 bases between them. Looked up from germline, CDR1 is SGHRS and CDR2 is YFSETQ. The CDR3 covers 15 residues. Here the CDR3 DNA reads TGCGCCAGCAGCTTGGATGGTTCCAGTGGAAACACCATATATTTT. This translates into CASSLDGSSGNTIYF.

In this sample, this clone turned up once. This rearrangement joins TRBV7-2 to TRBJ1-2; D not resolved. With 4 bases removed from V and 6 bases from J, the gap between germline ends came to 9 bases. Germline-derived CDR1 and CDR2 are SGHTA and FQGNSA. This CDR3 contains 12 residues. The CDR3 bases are TGTGCCAGCAGCTCAACAAGCCATGGCTACACCTTC. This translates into CASSSTSHGYTF.